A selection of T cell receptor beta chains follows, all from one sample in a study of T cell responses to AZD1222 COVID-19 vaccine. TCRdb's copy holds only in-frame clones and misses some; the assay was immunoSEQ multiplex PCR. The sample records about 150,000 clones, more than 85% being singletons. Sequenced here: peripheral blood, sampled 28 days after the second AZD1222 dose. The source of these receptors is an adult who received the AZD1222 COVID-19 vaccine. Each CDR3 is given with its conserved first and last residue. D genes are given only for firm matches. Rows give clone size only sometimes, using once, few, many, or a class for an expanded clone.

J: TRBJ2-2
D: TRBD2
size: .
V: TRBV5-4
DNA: TGTGCCAGCAGCTTCGGACTAGCGGGCACCGGGGAGCTGTTTTTT
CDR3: CASSFGLAGTGELFF

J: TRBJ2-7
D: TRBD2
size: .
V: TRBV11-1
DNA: TGTGCCAGCAGCCCCCTTAGCGGGAGGGACCACGAGCAGTACTTC
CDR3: CASSPLSGRDHEQYF

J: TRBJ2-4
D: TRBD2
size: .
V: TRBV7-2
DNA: TGTGCCAGCAGCAAATCTAGCGGGATAGCCAAAAACATTCAGTACTTC
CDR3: CASSKSSGIAKNIQYF

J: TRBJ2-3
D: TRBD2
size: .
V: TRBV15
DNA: TGTGCCACCAGGTTTGCGGGAGGGCCCCGGGGAAGAGATACGCAGTATTTT
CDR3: CATRFAGGPRGRDTQYF

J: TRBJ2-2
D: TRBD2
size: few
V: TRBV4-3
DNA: TGCGCCAGCAGCCAAGAAAGCGGGAGGACCGGGGAGCTGTTTTTT
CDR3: CASSQESGRTGELFF

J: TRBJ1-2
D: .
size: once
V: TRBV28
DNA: TGTGCCAGCAGTTTAAAACTCTATGGCTACACCTTC
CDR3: CASSLKLYGYTF

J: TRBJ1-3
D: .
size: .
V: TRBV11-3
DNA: TGTGCCAGCAGCTTACAGCATGCTGGAAACACCATATATTTT
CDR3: CASSLQHAGNTIYF

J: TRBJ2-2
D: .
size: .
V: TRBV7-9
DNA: TGTGCCAGCAGCTCGGCGGGGTACACCGGGGAGCTGTTTTTT
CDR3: CASSSAGYTGELFF

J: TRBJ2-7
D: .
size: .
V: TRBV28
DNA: TGTGCCAGCAGTTTTACCCCCGGACGGGGGTCCTACGAGCAGTACTTC
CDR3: CASSFTPGRGSYEQYF

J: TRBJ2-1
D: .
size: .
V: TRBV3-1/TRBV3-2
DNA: TGTGCCAGCAGCCAAGCGGACTGGGGGAATGAGCAGTTCTTC
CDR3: CASSQADWGNEQFF

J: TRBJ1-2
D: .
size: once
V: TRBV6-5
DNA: TGTGCCAGCAGGCCTAGGGGAGACTATGGCTACACCTTC
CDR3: CASRPRGDYGYTF

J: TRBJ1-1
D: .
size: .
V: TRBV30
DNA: TGTGCCTGGACAGGACACAACACTGAAGCTTTCTTT
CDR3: CAWTGHNTEAFF

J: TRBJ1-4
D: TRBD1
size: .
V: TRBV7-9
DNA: TGTGCCAGCAGCTTAGATGGGACAGGGGCTTTCGGGGATGAAAAACTGTTTTTT
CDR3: CASSLDGTGAFGDEKLFF

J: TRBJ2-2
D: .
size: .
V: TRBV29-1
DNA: TGCAGCGTTGTAAGGGCCGGGGAGCTGTTTTTT
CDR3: CSVVRAGELFF

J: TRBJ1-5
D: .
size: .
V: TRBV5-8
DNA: TGTGCCAGCAGGCTCAGGGGAGCTAGCAATCAGCCCCAGCATTTT
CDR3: CASRLRGASNQPQHF

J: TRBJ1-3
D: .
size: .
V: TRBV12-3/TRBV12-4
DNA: TGTGCCAGCAGTTCCCGCAGGAACACCATATATTTT
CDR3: CASSSRRNTIYF

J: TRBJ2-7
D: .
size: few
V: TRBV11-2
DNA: TGTGCCAGCAGCCTGGGGTGGAGCGTGAGGACATTTACCTACGAGCAGTACTTC
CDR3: CASSLGWSVRTFTYEQYF

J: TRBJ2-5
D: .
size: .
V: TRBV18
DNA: TGTGCCAGCTCACCCAATCAGGGGTCCCAAGAGACCCAGTACTTC
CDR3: CASSPNQGSQETQYF

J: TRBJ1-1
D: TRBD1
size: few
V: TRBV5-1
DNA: TGCGCCAGCAGCTTGGACGGACAGGGCCACACTGAAGCTTTCTTT
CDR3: CASSLDGQGHTEAFF

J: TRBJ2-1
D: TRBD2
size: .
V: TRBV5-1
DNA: TGCGCCAGCGGCGGGGGTCCCCTATACAATGAGCAGTTCTTC
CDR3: CASGGGPLYNEQFF